This is a list of T cell receptor beta chains from one sample in a study of cytomegalovirus exposure and HLA in healthy donors. TCRdb keeps only in-frame clones here, not all; method: immunoSEQ multiplex PCR. The sample comprises fewer than 50,000 clones, 66% of which are singletons, and around 18% rests with the top ten. Input material: PBMCs. The receptors derive from a man between 45 and 60 years old in good health and CMV-seropositive. Both conserved end residues are part of each CDR3. Each record gives: clone size, J gene, V gene, D gene, CDR3 protein, CDR3 DNA. A D gene is named only where the DNA matches it firmly. Rows may omit the clone size; those that give it use once, few, many or a size class.

.,TRBJ1-1,TRBV11-3,.,CASSLVPQGIISEAFF,TGTGCCAGCAGCTTAGTTCCCCAGGGAATAATATCTGAAGCTTTCTTT
.,TRBJ1-1,TRBV7-8,TRBD1,CASSLVQGATTEAFF,TGTGCCAGCAGCTTAGTACAGGGGGCTACCACTGAAGCTTTCTTT
medium-sized,TRBJ2-3,TRBV4-2,TRBD2,CASSQEAGSGGDTQYF,TGTGCCAGCAGCCAAGAGGCGGGTAGCGGGGGAGATACGCAGTATTTT
few,TRBJ2-3,TRBV6-5,.,CASSYSPGCIDTQYF,TGTGCCAGCAGCTACTCGCCGGGGTGTATAGATACGCAGTATTTT
.,TRBJ1-1,TRBV9,.,CASSVGGGPMNTEAFF,TGTGCCAGCAGCGTAGGAGGGGGACCTATGAACACTGAAGCTTTCTTT
few,TRBJ1-3,TRBV7-3,TRBD1,CASSPGQGGNTIYF,TGTGCCAGCAGCCCCGGACAGGGCGGAAACACCATATATTTT
.,TRBJ2-7,TRBV19,.,CASSVDRSRGEQYF,TGTGCCAGTAGTGTCGACAGGTCCCGGGGCGAGCAGTACTTC
once,TRBJ1-5,TRBV18,.,CASSPRLEEPQHF,TGTGCCAGCTCACCTAGGTTGGAGGAGCCCCAGCATTTT
.,TRBJ2-5,TRBV13,TRBD2,CASSSSKLAGLQETQYF,TGTGCCAGCAGCAGCTCAAAACTAGCGGGGTTACAAGAGACCCAGTACTTC
once,TRBJ2-1,TRBV7-3,TRBD2,CASSPQGLAGVLNEQFF,TGTGCCAGCAGCCCTCAGGGGCTAGCGGGGGTCCTCAATGAGCAGTTCTTC
once,TRBJ2-2,TRBV5-1,TRBD2,CASSRTSGENTGELFF,TGCGCCAGCAGCCGGACTAGCGGGGAGAACACCGGGGAGCTGTTTTTT
medium-sized,TRBJ1-1,TRBV7-3,TRBD1,CASSPTGGTEAFF,TGTGCCAGCAGCCCTACAGGGGGCACTGAAGCTTTCTTT
.,TRBJ2-3,TRBV15,TRBD2,CATSMLAGGRGDTQYF,TGTGCCACCAGCATGTTAGCGGGGGGGCGGGGAGATACGCAGTATTTT
.,TRBJ2-5,TRBV19,.,CASSSSETQYF,TGTGCCAGTAGCTCTAGTGAGACCCAGTACTTC
.,TRBJ1-1,TRBV18,TRBD1,CASSPNGRGETEAFF,TGTGCCAGCTCACCAAATGGCAGGGGGGAGACTGAAGCTTTCTTT
.,TRBJ1-2,TRBV10-3,.,CANAVGVNYGYTF,TGTGCCAACGCCGTAGGGGTAAACTATGGCTACACCTTC
.,TRBJ1-1,TRBV7-2,TRBD1,CASSLVGTGTNTEAFF,TGTGCCAGCAGCTTAGTCGGGACAGGGACGAACACTGAAGCTTTCTTT
few,TRBJ1-1,TRBV6-5,TRBD1,CASSMPRGLGTEAFF,TGTGCCAGCAGTATGCCCAGGGGGCTGGGCACTGAAGCTTTCTTT
.,TRBJ1-5,TRBV28,TRBD1,CASSSSLTGGNQPQHF,TGTGCCAGCAGTTCCTCACTGACAGGGGGAAATCAGCCCCAGCATTTT
once,TRBJ1-1,TRBV6-1,.,CASSEGRGVAAFF,TGTGCCAGCAGTGAAGGACGGGGTGTGGCGGCTTTCTTT
once,TRBJ2-2,TRBV18,.,CASSPLGATGELFF,TGTGCCAGCTCACCACTTGGAGCCACCGGGGAGCTGTTTTTT
.,TRBJ1-5,TRBV6-1,.,CASTLPQGGQPQHF,TGTGCCAGCACCTTACCCCAGGGAGGGCAGCCCCAGCATTTT
.,TRBJ2-5,TRBV4-1,.,CASSQVAGLDQETQYF,TGCGCCAGCAGCCAAGTTGCAGGCCTCGATCAAGAGACCCAGTACTTC
.,TRBJ2-5,TRBV10-3,TRBD2,CAISESPGGGQETQYF,TGTGCCATCAGTGAATCCCCCGGCGGGGGGCAAGAGACCCAGTACTTC
few,TRBJ1-4,TRBV5-1,TRBD1,CASSLGSRGAPTNEKLFF,TGCGCCAGCAGCTTGGGGTCCAGGGGGGCGCCAACTAATGAAAAACTGTTTTTT
.,TRBJ1-5,TRBV2,.,CASSDLQLFNQPQHF,TGTGCCAGCAGTGACCTTCAGTTGTTCAATCAGCCCCAGCATTTT
.,TRBJ2-7,TRBV4-3,.,CASSQGLLSPLYEQYF,TGCGCCAGCAGCCAAGGCCTCTTGAGCCCTCTCTACGAGCAGTACTTC
.,TRBJ2-1,TRBV2,.,CASSEVEQSEQFF,TGTGCCAGCAGTGAGGTGGAGCAATCGGAGCAGTTCTTC